A selection of T cell receptor beta chains follows, all from one sample in a study of blood T cell repertoires in COVID-19. Here immunoSEQ multiplex PCR was the method, and the copy in TCRdb shows in-frame clones only, minus some. The table has 260,000 or so clones, 85% seen once. Material: PBMCs or T cells enriched from blood (not recorded which). Receptor source: a woman aged 45-65 years who had recovered from COVID-19. Both conserved end residues are part of each CDR3. The D gene is left open where the match is weak. Size is stated for part of the rows, as once, few or many counts, or as a class when the clone is expanded.

>TRBD1|TRBV11-2|NA|TRBJ2-5
TGTGCCAGCAGCTTAGAGCGGGCAGGGGACAGAGAGACCCAGTACTTC
CASSLERAGDRETQYF
>NA|TRBV5-1|few|TRBJ1-1
TGCGCCAGCAGCTGGCAACAGGCGAACACTGAAGCTTTCTTT
CASSWQQANTEAFF
>TRBD1|TRBV19|NA|TRBJ1-1
TGTGCCAGTAGTAGGGGACAGGGGACCCTGAACACTGAAGCTTTCTTT
CASSRGQGTLNTEAFF
>TRBD2|TRBV7-2|once|TRBJ2-3
TGTGCCAGCAGCTTAGGCCTAGCGGCAGATACGCAGTATTTT
CASSLGLAADTQYF
>NA|TRBV18|NA|TRBJ2-1
TGTGCCAGCTCACCGTCGAGCTCCTACAATGAGCAGTTCTTC
CASSPSSSYNEQFF
>NA|TRBV6-2/TRBV6-3|NA|TRBJ2-4
TGTGCCAGCAGTATACACCCCAGCGGACTAGCCAAAAACATTCAGTACTTC
CASSIHPSGLAKNIQYF
>NA|TRBV11-2|NA|TRBJ2-3
TGTGCCAGCAGCTTAGACAGGGGCACAGATACGCAGTATTTT
CASSLDRGTDTQYF
>NA|TRBV6-1|NA|TRBJ1-2
TGTGCCAGCAGTGAACTATTAGTCTATGGCTACACCTTC
CASSELLVYGYTF
>NA|TRBV10-2|once|TRBJ1-2
TGCGCCAGTTCGACAGTGAATAACTATGGCTACACCTTC
CASSTVNNYGYTF
>TRBD2|TRBV19|NA|TRBJ2-1
TGTGCCAGTAGTATAGAACTAGCGGGAGGGCCTTTCTACAATGAGCAGTTCTTC
CASSIELAGGPFYNEQFF
>TRBD1|TRBV27|NA|TRBJ1-6
TGTGCCAGCAGTGGAGGGACAGCCTCTTATAATTCACCCCTCCACTTT
CASSGGTASYNSPLHF
>NA|TRBV6-4|NA|TRBJ2-2
TGTGCCAGCAGCCCTTTGGCGGGCCTGGCCGGGGAGCTGTTTTTT
CASSPLAGLAGELFF
>TRBD2|TRBV6-5|NA|TRBJ2-3
TGTGCTACCAGACGGGGGGGCACAGATACGCAGTATTTT
CATRRGGTDTQYF
>NA|TRBV15|NA|TRBJ2-7
TGTGCCACCAGTAACGAACTCAAGTACGAGCAGTACTTC
CATSNELKYEQYF
>NA|TRBV7-9|few|TRBJ2-7
TGTGCCAGCAGCCAAACCCTGGGTCTAGCTTCCTACGAGCAGTACTTC
CASSQTLGLASYEQYF
>NA|TRBV7-8|NA|TRBJ1-1
TGTGCCAGCAGCGCATACAGGGTAGGCACTGAAGCTTTCTTT
CASSAYRVGTEAFF
>NA|TRBV4-3|few|TRBJ2-7
TGCGCCAGCAGCCAATCGACACTGTCCGAGCAGTACTTC
CASSQSTLSEQYF
>TRBD1|TRBV18|NA|TRBJ1-3
TGTGCCAGCTCACAGGGGGACAGCCCCATATATTTT
CASSQGDSPIYF
>TRBD2|TRBV4-1|NA|TRBJ2-5
TGCGCCAGCAGCCAAGGCGGGAGTTATGAGACCCAGTACTTC
CASSQGGSYETQYF
>NA|TRBV12-3/TRBV12-4|NA|TRBJ1-2
TGTGCCAGCAGTTTGGCCCAACACTATGGCTACACCTTC
CASSLAQHYGYTF